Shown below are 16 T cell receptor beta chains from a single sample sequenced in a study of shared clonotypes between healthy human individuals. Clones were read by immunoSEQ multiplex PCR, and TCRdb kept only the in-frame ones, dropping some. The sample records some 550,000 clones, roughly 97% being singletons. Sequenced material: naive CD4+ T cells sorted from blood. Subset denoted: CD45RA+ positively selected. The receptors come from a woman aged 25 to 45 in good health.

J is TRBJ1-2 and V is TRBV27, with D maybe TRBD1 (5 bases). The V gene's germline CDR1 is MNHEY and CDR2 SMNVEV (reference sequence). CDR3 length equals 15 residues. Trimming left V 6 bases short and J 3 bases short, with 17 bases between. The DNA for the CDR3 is TGTGCCAGCAGCCGACTGGGCAGGGACGACTATGGCTACACCTTC. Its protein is CASSRLGRDDYGYTF.

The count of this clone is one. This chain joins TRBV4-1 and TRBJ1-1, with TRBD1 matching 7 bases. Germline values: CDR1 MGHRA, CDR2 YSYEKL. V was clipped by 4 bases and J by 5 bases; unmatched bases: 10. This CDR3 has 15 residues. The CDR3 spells CASSLSRGSGTEAFF. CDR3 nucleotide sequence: TGCGCCAGCAGCCTGAGCAGGGGGTCAGGGACTGAAGCTTTCTTT.

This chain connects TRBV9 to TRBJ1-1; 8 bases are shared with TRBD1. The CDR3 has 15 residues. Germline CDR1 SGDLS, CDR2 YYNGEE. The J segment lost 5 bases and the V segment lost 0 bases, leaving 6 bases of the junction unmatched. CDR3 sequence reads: CASSVADRAGTEAFF. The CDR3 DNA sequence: TGTGCCAGCAGCGTAGCGGACAGGGCAGGAACTGAAGCTTTCTTT.

CDR3 sequence (DNA): TGCGCCAGCAGCTTGGCACTAGCGAACCAAGAGACCCAGTACTTC. It codes for CASSLALANQETQYF. The rearrangement joins TRBV5-1 to TRBJ2-5; 7 bases fit TRBD2. V was pared by 0 bases and J by 0 bases, with 2 bases of the junction left unmatched. Germline CDR1 reads SGHRS; CDR2 reads YFSETQ. The CDR3 spans 15 residues.

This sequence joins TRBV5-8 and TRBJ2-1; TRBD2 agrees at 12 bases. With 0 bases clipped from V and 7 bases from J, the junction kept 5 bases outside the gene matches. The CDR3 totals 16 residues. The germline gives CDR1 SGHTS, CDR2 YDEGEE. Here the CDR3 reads CASSLGLAGGINEQFF. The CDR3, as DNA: TGTGCCAGCAGCTTGGGCCTAGCGGGAGGGATAAATGAGCAGTTCTTC.

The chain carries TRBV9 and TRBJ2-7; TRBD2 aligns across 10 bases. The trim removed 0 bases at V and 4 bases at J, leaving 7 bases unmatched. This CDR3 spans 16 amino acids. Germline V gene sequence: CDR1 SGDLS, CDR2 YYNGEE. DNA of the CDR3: TGTGCCAGCAGCGTAGCCCGGACTAGCGGAGGATACGAGCAGTACTTC. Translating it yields CASSVARTSGGYEQYF.

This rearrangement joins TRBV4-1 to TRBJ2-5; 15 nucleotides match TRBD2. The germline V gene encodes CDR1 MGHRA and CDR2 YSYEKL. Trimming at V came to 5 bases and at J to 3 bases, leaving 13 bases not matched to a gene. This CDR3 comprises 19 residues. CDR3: CASSFRTSGRAHREETQYF. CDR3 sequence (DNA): TGCGCCAGCAGCTTTCGGACTAGCGGGAGGGCCCATAGAGAAGAGACCCAGTACTTC.

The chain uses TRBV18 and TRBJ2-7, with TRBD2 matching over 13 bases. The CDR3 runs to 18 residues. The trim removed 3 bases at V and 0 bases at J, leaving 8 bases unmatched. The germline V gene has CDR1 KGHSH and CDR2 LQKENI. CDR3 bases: TGTGCCAGCTCACCCAGAGGACTAGCGGGAGCTCACTCCTACGAGCAGTACTTC. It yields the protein CASSPRGLAGAHSYEQYF.

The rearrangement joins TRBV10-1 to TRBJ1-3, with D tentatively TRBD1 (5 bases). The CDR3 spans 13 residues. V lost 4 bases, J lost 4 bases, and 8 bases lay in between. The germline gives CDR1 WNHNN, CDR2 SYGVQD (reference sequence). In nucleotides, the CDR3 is TGCGCCAGCAGTGGGGGGGTAGGAAACACCATATATTTT. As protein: CASSGGVGNTIYF.

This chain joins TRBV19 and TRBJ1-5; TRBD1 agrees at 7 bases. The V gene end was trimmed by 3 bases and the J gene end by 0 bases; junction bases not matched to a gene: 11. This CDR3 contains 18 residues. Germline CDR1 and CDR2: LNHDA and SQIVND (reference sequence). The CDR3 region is CASSMPYWDSYSNQPQHF. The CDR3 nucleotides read TGTGCCAGTAGTATGCCCTACTGGGACAGCTATAGCAATCAGCCCCAGCATTTT.

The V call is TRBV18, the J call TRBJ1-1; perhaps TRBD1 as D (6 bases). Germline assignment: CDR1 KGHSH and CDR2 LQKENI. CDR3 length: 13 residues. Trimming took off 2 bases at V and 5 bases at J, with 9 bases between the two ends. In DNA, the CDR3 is TGTGCCAGCTCACCAGGGGGACAAACTGAAGCTTTCTTT. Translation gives CASSPGGQTEAFF.

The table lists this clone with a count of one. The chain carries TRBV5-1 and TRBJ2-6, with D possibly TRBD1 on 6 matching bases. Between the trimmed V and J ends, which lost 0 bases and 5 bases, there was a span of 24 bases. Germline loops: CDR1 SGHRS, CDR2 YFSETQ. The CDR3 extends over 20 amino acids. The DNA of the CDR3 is TGCGCCAGCAGCTTGGGTTCAAAATTGACAGGCTCTTTGAGGGCCAACGTCCTGACTTTC. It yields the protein CASSLGSKLTGSLRANVLTF.

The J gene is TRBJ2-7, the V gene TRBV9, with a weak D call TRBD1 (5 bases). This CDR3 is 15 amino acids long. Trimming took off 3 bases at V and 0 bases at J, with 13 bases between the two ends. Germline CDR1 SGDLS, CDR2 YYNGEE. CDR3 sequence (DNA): TGTGCCAGCAGCGCGCAGGGAAGAAGCTCCTACGAGCAGTACTTC. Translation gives CASSAQGRSSYEQYF.

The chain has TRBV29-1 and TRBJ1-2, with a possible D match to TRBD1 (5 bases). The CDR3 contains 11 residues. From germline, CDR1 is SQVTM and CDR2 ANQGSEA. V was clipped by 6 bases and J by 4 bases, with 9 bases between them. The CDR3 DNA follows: TGCAGCGTATCGGGACGCTATGGCTACACCTTC. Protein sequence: CSVSGRYGYTF.

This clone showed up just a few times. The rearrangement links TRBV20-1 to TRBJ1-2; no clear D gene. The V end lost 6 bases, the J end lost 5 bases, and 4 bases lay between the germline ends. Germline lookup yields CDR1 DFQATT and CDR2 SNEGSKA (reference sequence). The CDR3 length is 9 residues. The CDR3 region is CSAAYGYTF. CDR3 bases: TGCAGTGCAGCATATGGCTACACCTTC.

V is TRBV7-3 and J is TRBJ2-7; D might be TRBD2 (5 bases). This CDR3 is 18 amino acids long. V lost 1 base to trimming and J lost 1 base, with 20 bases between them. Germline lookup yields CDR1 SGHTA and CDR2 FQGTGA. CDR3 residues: CASSLKIVELALSYEQYF. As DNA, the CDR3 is TGTGCCAGCAGCTTAAAGATCGTTGAGCTAGCTCTATCCTACGAGCAGTACTTC.